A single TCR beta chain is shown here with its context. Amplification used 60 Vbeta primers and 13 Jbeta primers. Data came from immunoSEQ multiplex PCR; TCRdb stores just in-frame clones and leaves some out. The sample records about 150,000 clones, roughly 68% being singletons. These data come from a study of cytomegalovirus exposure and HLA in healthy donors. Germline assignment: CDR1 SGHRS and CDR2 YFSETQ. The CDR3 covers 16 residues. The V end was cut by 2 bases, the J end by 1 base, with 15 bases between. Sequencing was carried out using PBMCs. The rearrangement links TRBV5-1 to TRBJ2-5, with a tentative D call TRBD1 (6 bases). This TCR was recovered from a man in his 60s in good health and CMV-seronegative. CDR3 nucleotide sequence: TGCGCCAGCAGCTTTCACCGGGACACCCCCCAAGAGACCCAGTACTTC. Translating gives CASSFHRDTPQETQYF.